The rows below give T cell receptor beta chains drawn from one sample of a study of blood T cells in healthy people across ages. TCRdb fed the 5' RACE reads into MiXCR, producing one record per CDR3 protein. The sample lists around 500,000 distinct CDR3 sequences; around 48% were seen once. The sample comprised blood. These TCRs come from a man older than 75 in good health. Each CDR3 is given with its conserved first and last residue. D genes are given only for firm matches. Clone size is stated in some rows and not others, as once, few, many or a class when expanded.

TGTGCCAGCAGTTACTCGAGGTCAGGGACAAACAATGAGCAGTTCTTC,CASSYSRSGTNNEQFF,-,TRBV6-5,TRBJ2-1,many
TGTGCCAGCTCACCACCGCTAGGGGAAAATTCACCCCTCCACTTT,CASSPPLGENSPLHF,-,TRBV18,TRBJ1-6,-
TGCAGTGCCACAGGCGGGGCGGGAACTGAAGCTTTCTTT,CSATGGAGTEAFF,-,TRBV20-1,TRBJ1-1,-
TGCGCCAGCAGCCCCCGAGAAAGGACAGGTTCGGACGAGCAGTACTTC,CASSPRERTGSDEQYF,TRBD1,TRBV4-1,TRBJ2-7,-
TGCGCCAGCAGCCAAGATATTGAGGACAGGGGGCAAGGAGAGACCCAGTACTTC,CASSQDIEDRGQGETQYF,TRBD1,TRBV4-3,TRBJ2-5,-
TGTGCCAGCAGGCCCACAGGGCGCTATGGCTACACCTTC,CASRPTGRYGYTF,-,TRBV12-3/TRBV12-4,TRBJ1-2,-
TGTGCCAGCGCCCCACCAGGGAAGTTTGAGCAGTACTTC,CASAPPGKFEQYF,-,TRBV7-9,TRBJ2-7,few
TGTGCCAGCCGCCGGGAAGCGACAGGGAGATACAATGAGCAGTACTTC,CASRREATGRYNEQYF,TRBD1,TRBV2,TRBJ2-5,-
TGTGCCAGCAGTCCGACCCCGGACAGGGTTGTAGGCTACACCTTC,CASSPTPDRVVGYTF,TRBD1,TRBV27,TRBJ1-2,-
TGTGCCAGCAGCCCAGGACACCAGACTAGACACGGGCGAGAGGGGCAGTACTTC,CASSPGHQTRHGREGQYF,-,TRBV7-2,TRBJ2-7,few
TGTGCCAGCAGCCTCACGGGAGGGGAGCCCCAGCATTTT,CASSLTGGEPQHF,-,TRBV7-2,TRBJ1-5,many
TGCGCCGGCAGCGGGGAGGCCCCTGAAGCTTTCTTT,CAGSGEAPEAFF,-,TRBV5-1,TRBJ1-1,-
TGTGCCAGCAGTTTTAATGAAAAACTGTTTTTT,CASSFNEKLFF,-,TRBV6-6,TRBJ1-4,many
TGCAGCGTTGTGGGACGATCCTACAATGAGCAGTTCTTC,CSVVGRSYNEQFF,-,TRBV29-1,TRBJ2-1,-
TGTGCCAGCGGCTTAAAAAACAATGAGCAGTTCTTC,CASGLKNNEQFF,-,TRBV7-3,TRBJ2-1,-
TGTGCCAGCAGCTTACCGAACACGGCGGGAGGGCCGTTCTTC,CASSLPNTAGGPFF,TRBD2,TRBV7-9,TRBJ2-1,-
TGTGCCATTAGGACAGGGGGCTCCGAGCAGTACTTC,CAIRTGGSEQYF,TRBD1,TRBV6-1,TRBJ2-7,-
TGCAGTGCTACTGGACAGGGAGGGTGGAACACTGAAGCTTTCTTT,CSATGQGGWNTEAFF,TRBD1,TRBV20-1,TRBJ1-1,many
TGTGCCAGCAGCCGGGGACCAGAATGGAACAATGAGCAGTTCTTC,CASSRGPEWNNEQFF,-,TRBV7-3,TRBJ2-1,-
TGTGCCAGCAGTCTCAAACCCGATTTGGGGGCTTTCTTT,CASSLKPDLGAFF,-,TRBV6-5,TRBJ1-1,-
TGCGCCAGCAGCCATGACAGGGCGACAGATACGCAGTATTTT,CASSHDRATDTQYF,TRBD1,TRBV4-3,TRBJ2-3,-
TGTGCCATCAGTGTCCTAAATACGCAGTATTTT,CAISVLNTQYF,-,TRBV10-3,TRBJ2-3,few
TGTGCCAGCAGTTCCCTGGGGACAGGGACCTACGAGCAGTACTTC,CASSSLGTGTYEQYF,TRBD1,TRBV12-3/TRBV12-4,TRBJ2-7,few